The 14 T cell receptor beta chains listed next were all sequenced from one sample in a study of blood T cells in healthy people across ages. Primed by a sample-barcoded 5' primer and a J-beta primer mix, a second PCR proceeded for about 7 to 11 cycles. TCRdb processed the 5' RACE reads anew with MiXCR; each CDR3 protein has one entry. Among some 900,000 distinct CDR3 sequences listed, under 50% were seen once. The sample consisted of blood. The receptors stem from a young man in good health.

The rearrangement links TRBV19 to TRBJ1-2; no firm D call. In germline, CDR1 is LNHDA, CDR2 SQIVND (reference sequence). CDR3 length: 16 amino acids. Trimming cost V 7 bases and J 8 bases, with 26 bases left between them. The CDR3 DNA reads TGTGCCAGTATCCCGGAGATCTCGGATTCGTTTAGGGGCTACACCTTC. Encoded protein: CASIPEISDSFRGYTF.

The chain is built from TRBV3-1 and TRBJ2-7; TRBD2 might be the D (6 bases). Trimming removed 1 base from V and 6 bases from J, with 16 bases in between. This CDR3 is 15 amino acids long. In germline, CDR1 is LGHDT, CDR2 YNNKEL (reference sequence). The CDR3 nucleotides read TGTGCCAGCAGCCAAGGTGGTTCGGAGGGTGGCGAGCAGTACTTC. Translated, it gives CASSQGGSEGGEQYF.

The rearrangement joins TRBV28 to TRBJ2-5; TRBD1 agrees at 7 bases. V trimming: 5 bases; J trimming: 0 bases; junction bases outside the gene matches: 6. The CDR3 covers 15 residues. Germline loops: CDR1 MDHEN, CDR2 SYDVKM. CDR3 residues: CASSTPTGHQETQYF. CDR3 nucleotide sequence: TGTGCCAGCAGTACCCCGACAGGGCACCAAGAGACCCAGTACTTC.

This rearrangement joins TRBV15 to TRBJ2-3; 8 bases map to TRBD1. This CDR3 has 12 residues. The V and J ends lost 8 bases and 5 bases, in that order; junction bases with no gene match: 3. Per the germline V gene, CDR1 is LNHNV and CDR2 is YYDKDF (reference sequence). CDR3 amino acids: CATGQGGDTQYF. The CDR3 region has the DNA TGTGCCACCGGACAGGGCGGAGATACGCAGTATTTT.

Only a few counts were recorded for this clonotype. The chain uses TRBV4-3 and TRBJ2-1; D gene unclear. Deletions cut 1 base from V and 0 bases from J, with 13 bases between. The CDR3 consists of 17 residues. Germline-derived CDR1 and CDR2 are LGHNA and YSLEER. The CDR3 nucleotides are TGCGCCAGCAGCCAAGTAGGCAGCTGGAGCTCCTACAATGAGCAGTTCTTC. Amino acids: CASSQVGSWSSYNEQFF.

In this sample, this clonotype turned up many times. This rearrangement joins TRBV4-1 to TRBJ2-3; D may correspond to TRBD1 or TRBD2 (6 bases each). Germline V gene data show CDR1 as MGHRA and CDR2 as YSYEKL. The CDR3 totals 15 residues. The germline V and J ends were trimmed by 6 bases and 4 bases, with 17 bases remaining between them. CDR3 loop: CASSPLPGEADTQYF. For the CDR3, the DNA is TGCGCCAGCAGTCCTCTACCAGGGGAGGCAGATACGCAGTATTTT.

This rearrangement joins TRBV5-1 to TRBJ1-4, with TRBD1 matching 7 bases. Trimming took 4 bases from V and 3 from J; bases not matched to a gene: 6. Per the germline V gene, CDR1 is SGHRS and CDR2 is YFSETQ. This CDR3 comprises 15 residues. The CDR3 nucleotides are TGCGCCAGCAGCAATCAGGGGGTAGCTAATGAAAAACTGTTTTTT. This gives the protein CASSNQGVANEKLFF.

The rearrangement uses TRBV21-1 and TRBJ2-7; the listed D gene, TRBD1, was not tested against the DNA. TRBV21-1 is assigned pseudogene status. The length of the CDR3 is 14 residues. The chain's CDR3 is CASSKGHRVYEQYF. Here the CDR3 DNA reads TGTGCCAGCAGCAAAGGTCACAGGGTGTACGAGCAGTACTTC.

J is TRBJ1-4 and V is TRBV12-3 or TRBV12-4, with unresolved D. The length of the CDR3 is 14 residues. The germline V and J ends were trimmed by 3 bases and 3 bases, with 8 bases remaining between them. The CDR3 loop is CASSFDGANEKLFF. The CDR3 DNA reads TGTGCCAGCAGTTTTGATGGGGCTAATGAAAAACTGTTTTTT.

V gene TRBV6-2 or TRBV6-3 combines with J gene TRBJ2-4; D is unresolved. The J call may be in error: the DNA end matches TRBJ2-7 better. CDR1 MNHEY and CDR2 SVGEGT come from the germline V gene. The CDR3 runs to 13 residues. The CDR3 DNA sequence: TGTGCCAGCAGTTACCTTCTTAGTTACGAGCAGTACTTC. Translating it yields CASSYLLSYEQYF.

The table lists this clonotype with a count of one. This chain connects TRBV7-9 to TRBJ2-5, with D tentatively TRBD1 (7 bases). CDR3 length: 14 residues. Germline V gene sequence: CDR1 SEHNR, CDR2 FQNEAQ (reference sequence). Trimming took 0 bases from V and 11 from J, leaving 16 bases between them. The CDR3 DNA reads as TGTGCCAGCAGCTTAGCCGGGCAGGGGGGAAAGCAGTACTTC. Its translation is CASSLAGQGGKQYF.

The rearrangement joins TRBV7-9 to TRBJ2-7; TRBD1 might be the D (6 bases). CDR3 length: 16 amino acids. Per germline, CDR1 SEHNR and CDR2 FQNEAQ (reference sequence). Trimming removed 4 bases from V and 2 bases from J, with 18 bases in between. The CDR3 is CASSSRGSLRPYEQYF. As DNA, the CDR3 is TGTGCCAGCAGCTCCAGGGGCTCTTTGAGACCCTACGAGCAGTACTTC.

This chain uses TRBV28 with TRBJ2-5; maybe TRBD1 (6 bases). The length of the CDR3 is 14 residues. Germline CDR1 MDHEN, CDR2 SYDVKM. V was cut by 3 bases and J by 2 bases, with 10 bases left in between. The CDR3 is CASSLHDRQETQYF. Here the CDR3 DNA reads TGTGCCAGCAGTTTGCATGACAGGCAAGAGACCCAGTACTTC.

Notes on this clonotype: One base away lies a much larger clone, so this may be a sequencing read error. V is TRBV11-1 and J is TRBJ2-1; D perhaps matches TRBD1 (6 bases). V was pared by 1 base and J by 0 bases, with 13 bases between. CDR1 and CDR2 from the germline V gene are SGHAT and FQDESV (reference sequence). CDR3 length equals 17 residues. The CDR3 spells CASSLDSGANSYNEQFF. The CDR3 DNA follows: TGTGCCAGCAGCTTAGATTCAGGGGCGAACTCCTACAATGAGCAGTTCTTC.